These T cell receptor beta chains were read from a single sample in a study of blood T cell repertoires in COVID-19. TCRdb's table, derived via immunoSEQ multiplex PCR, lists solely in-frame clones and lacks some. The sample includes roughly 180,000 clones, approximately 86% seen only once; the top ten take around 8.2%. The sample taken for sequencing was peripheral blood. The receptors were gathered from a man aged 60 to 75 with acute or convalescent COVID-19. Each CDR3 is given with its conserved first and last residue.

J | length | V | CDR3
TRBJ1-1 | 12 | TRBV28 | CASSFGDRRAFF
TRBJ1-1 | 16 | TRBV5-1 | CASSLVGQGTNTEAFF
TRBJ1-2 | 10 | TRBV20-1 | CSAPTHGYTF
TRBJ2-1 | 17 | TRBV9 | CASSGGTSGDSYNEQFF
TRBJ2-5 | 15 | TRBV3-1/TRBV3-2 | CASSQEWAGQETQYF
TRBJ1-1 | 12 | TRBV6-5 | CATRGGGTEAFF
TRBJ1-1 | 16 | TRBV5-4 | CASSLPTGGPNTEAFF
TRBJ1-2 | 12 | TRBV28 | CASAQALYGYTF
TRBJ1-1 | 14 | TRBV25-1 | CASSESGRESEAFF
TRBJ2-3 | 15 | TRBV7-2 | CASSVRSGTTDTQYF
TRBJ1-2 | 14 | TRBV28 | CASSLPLWTGGYTF
TRBJ2-6 | 16 | TRBV5-6 | CASQKQGLGGANVLTF
TRBJ2-7 | 15 | TRBV6-5 | CASSYSTGGSYEQYF
TRBJ1-6 | 14 | TRBV29-1 | CSVAEGQRNSPLHF
TRBJ1-1 | 13 | TRBV6-5 | CASSYSGGAEAFF
TRBJ2-5 | 18 | TRBV15 | CATSRGDSSRRSEETQYF
TRBJ1-3 | 13 | TRBV29-1 | CSVERGTGNTIYF
TRBJ2-7 | 15 | TRBV6-5 | CASRPPKGLNYEQYF
TRBJ2-3 | 15 | TRBV27 | CASSPYSGLTDTQYF
TRBJ1-1 | 15 | TRBV3-1/TRBV3-2 | CASSLYSTGNTEAFF
TRBJ2-3 | 18 | TRBV5-3 | CARSGFGWTSGSTDTQYF
TRBJ1-1 | 17 | TRBV11-2 | CASSFYNSFFPNTEAFF
TRBJ2-7 | 14 | TRBV7-9 | CASSSHRGGYEQYF
TRBJ1-2 | 13 | TRBV11-2 | CASSLAVNYGYTF
TRBJ1-3 | 16 | TRBV27 | CASSPGVLSSGNTIYF
TRBJ2-7 | 15 | TRBV29-1 | CSVEGLAGANYEQYF
TRBJ1-4 | 14 | TRBV27 | CASSLDRGNEKLFF
TRBJ1-4 | 14 | TRBV7-9 | CASSLGTGNEKLFF
TRBJ1-1 | 16 | TRBV18 | CASSPILGRVNTEAFF
TRBJ2-1 | 13 | TRBV18 | CASSPPTRDEQFF
TRBJ2-3 | 14 | TRBV5-1 | CASRRQGSTDTQYF
TRBJ1-1 | 14 | TRBV6-6 | CASSYNNMNTEAFF
TRBJ1-2 | 13 | TRBV28 | CASSLPPPGGYTF
TRBJ1-2 | 16 | TRBV5-4 | CASSLGRTGGPSGYTF